The 28 T cell receptor beta chains given below trace back to one sample, sequenced in a study of cytomegalovirus exposure and HLA in healthy donors. It was with 60 Vbeta and 13 Jbeta primers that the PCR ran. Only in-frame clones appear in the TCRdb table, and some are missing; sequencing was by immunoSEQ multiplex PCR. In the table there are around 200,000 clones, roughly 80% of which are singletons. The sample taken for sequencing was PBMCs. All receptors come from a boy younger than 18 in good health and CMV-seronegative.

The count of this clone is one. The rearrangement uses TRBV6-1 and TRBJ2-7; weak D call: TRBD2 (6 bases). The CDR3 is made up of 13 amino acids. Trimming removed 10 bases from V and 2 bases from J, with 15 bases in between. In germline, CDR1 is MNHNS, CDR2 SASEGT. CDR3 region: CATGVGGTYEQYF. The CDR3 bases are TGTGCCACCGGGGTAGGAGGGACCTACGAGCAGTACTTC.

This chain links TRBV2 with TRBJ2-7, with 9 bases lining up with TRBD2. The ends lost 4 bases at V and 3 bases at J; junction bases unmatched: 4. Germline CDR1 is SNHLY and CDR2 is FYNNEI. The length of the CDR3 is 14 residues. CDR3 nucleotides: TGTGCCAGCAGTGTTAGCGGGGGAGGCTACGAGCAGTACTTC. Its protein is CASSVSGGGYEQYF.

The chain joins TRBV6-1 to TRBJ1-2; TRBD1 is a possible D gene (6 bases). V lost 8 bases and J lost 6, with 10 bases in between. The CDR3 runs to 11 residues. Germline CDR1 MNHNS, CDR2 SASEGT. The CDR3 DNA reads TGTGCCAGCGAGCCAGGGGATGGCTACACCTTC. This sequence encodes CASEPGDGYTF.

CDR3 sequence reads: CASGLTGLLTEAFF. The CDR3 bases are TGTGCTAGTGGTTTGACGGGTCTGCTCACTGAAGCTTTCTTT. The V call is TRBV12-5, the J call TRBJ1-1; the D is unclear. The CDR3 consists of 14 residues. The germline V gene has CDR1 LGHNT and CDR2 FRNRAP. The V and J ends lost 2 bases and 4 bases respectively, with 11 bases between them. Full variable domain (rest looked up from reference TRBV12-5 and TRBJ1-1): DARVTQTPRHKVTEMGQEVTMRCQPILGHNTVFWYRQTMMQGLELLAYFRNRAPLDDSGMPKDRFSAEMPDATLATLKIQPSEPRDSAVYFCASGLTGLLTEAFFGQGTRLTVV.

The rearrangement links TRBV6-5 to TRBJ1-5, with D possibly TRBD1 on 5 matching bases. The CDR3 has 13 residues. In germline, CDR1 is MNHEY, CDR2 SVGAGI. V was pared by 5 bases and J by 5 bases, with 10 bases between. CDR3 residues: CASSPQGYQPQHF. The CDR3 nucleotides are TGTGCCAGCAGTCCTCAGGGCTATCAGCCCCAGCATTTT.

The chain uses TRBV7-9 and TRBJ1-2, with 7 bases fitting TRBD1. V lost 5 bases and J lost 4; bases outside the gene matches: 10. The germline V gene has CDR1 SEHNR and CDR2 FQNEAQ (reference sequence). CDR3 size: 15 residues. CDR3 sequence (DNA): TGTGCCAGCAGCCTTACAGGGGCATCTGGCTATGGCTACACCTTC. Translating it yields CASSLTGASGYGYTF.

The chain uses TRBV28 and TRBJ1-3; maybe TRBD1 (6 bases). Germline V gives CDR1 MDHEN, CDR2 SYDVKM. V was cut by 8 bases and J by 1 base, with 15 bases left in between. The CDR3 has 15 residues. CDR3 protein: CASASYRESGNTIYF. CDR3 nucleotides: TGTGCCAGCGCTTCCTACAGGGAATCTGGAAACACCATATATTTT.

The rearrangement uses TRBV7-9 and TRBJ2-1; 10 bases align to TRBD2. Trimming cost V 1 base and J 9 bases; bases outside gene matches: 6. The CDR3 has 15 residues. Germline V gives CDR1 SEHNR, CDR2 FQNEAQ (reference sequence). The CDR3 DNA reads as TGTGCCAGCAGCTTAGGTCTAGCGGGGGACGCTGAGCAGTTCTTC. Residues: CASSLGLAGDAEQFF.

The chain uses TRBV9 and TRBJ1-2; D is undetermined. The germline V gene encodes CDR1 SGDLS and CDR2 YYNGEE. CDR3 length: 13 residues. The V end lost 0 bases, the J end lost 5 bases, and 8 bases lay between the germline ends. CDR3 sequence: CASSVDAGYGYTF. In nucleotides, the CDR3 is TGTGCCAGCAGCGTAGATGCAGGTTATGGCTACACCTTC. The full variable domain, its missing parts supplied by reference TRBV9 and TRBJ1-2, is DSGVTQTPKHLITATGQRVTLRCSPRSGDLSVYWYQQSLDQGLQFLIQYYNGEERAKGNILERFSAQQFPDLHSELNLSSLELGDSALYFCASSVDAGYGYTFGSGTRLTVV.

This clone turned up a few times. This chain links TRBV5-1 with TRBJ2-7; TRBD1 might be the D (5 bases). This CDR3 comprises 16 residues. Germline lookup yields CDR1 SGHRS and CDR2 YFSETQ. The ends were cut back, 0 bases at V and 3 bases at J, with 16 bases in the middle. This chain's CDR3 is CASSLVDQGYYYEQYF. In nucleotides, the CDR3 is TGCGCCAGCAGCTTGGTGGACCAGGGATACTACTACGAGCAGTACTTC.

This clone was found once. The chain has TRBV19 and TRBJ1-1, with TRBD1 matching over 9 bases. The CDR3 consists of 16 residues. From germline, CDR1 is LNHDA and CDR2 SQIVND (reference sequence). Trimming removed 6 bases from V and 0 bases from J; junction bases left unmatched: 8. DNA of the CDR3: TGTGCCAGTAGCCTTGGGACAGGGCCCATGAACACTGAAGCTTTCTTT. Translation gives CASSLGTGPMNTEAFF.

The chain links TRBV5-1 to TRBJ2-6, with D perhaps matching TRBD2 (5 bases). The CDR3 consists of 17 residues. The germline V gene has CDR1 SGHRS and CDR2 YFSETQ. V gave up 0 bases and J gave up 1 base, with 11 bases separating them. CDR3 DNA: TGCGCCAGCAGCTTGGACATCGGAGGATCTGGGGCCAACGTCCTGACTTTC. Translated: CASSLDIGGSGANVLTF.

The chain recombines TRBV7-9 with TRBJ2-2; D perhaps matches TRBD2 (6 bases). The CDR3 is made up of 14 amino acids. Trimming left V 8 bases short and J 4 bases short, with 14 bases between. CDR1 is SEHNR and CDR2 is FQNEAQ in the germline V gene (reference sequence). CDR3 nucleotides: TGTGCCAGCCGGGGGACCAGCGGCACCGGGGAGCTGTTTTTT. This sequence encodes CASRGTSGTGELFF. The whole variable domain, filled in from reference TRBV7-9 and TRBJ2-2, reads DTGVSQNPRHKITKRGQNVTFRCDPISEHNRLYWYRQTLGQGPEFLTYFQNEAQLEKSRLLSDRFSAERPKGSFSTLEIQRTEQGDSAMYLCASRGTSGTGELFFGEGSRLTVL.

About this clone: A junction end diverges from the germline sequence, so it may reflect a read error. This rearrangement joins TRBV7-3 to TRBJ2-7; 12 bases agree with TRBD1. The CDR3 spans 12 residues. CDR1 and CDR2 (germline): SGHTA, FQGTGA. CDR3 DNA sequence: TGTGCCAGCAGCGGGGGACAGGGGGCGTTGGACTTC. Translation gives CASSGGQGALDF.

The V gene is TRBV12-2, the J gene TRBJ2-4; the table calls TRBD2, which could not be checked here. TRBV12-2 is labeled a pseudogene. The CDR3 runs 17 residues. The CDR3 DNA follows: TGTGCAAGTCGCTTAGCAGAGGTCCCGCTAGCCAAAAACATTCAGTACTTC. Amino acids: CASRLAEVPLAKNIQYF.

CDR3 protein: CASSPVGTATSQYF. Written as DNA, the CDR3 is TGTGCCAGCAGCCCCGTAGGGACTGCTACTAGCCAGTACTTC. The chain recombines TRBV7-3 with TRBJ2-5, with D perhaps matching TRBD2 (6 bases). CDR1 and CDR2 from the germline V gene are SGHTA and FQGTGA. CDR3 length equals 14 residues. The germline V and J ends were trimmed by 5 bases and 10 bases, with 20 bases remaining between them.

The chain carries TRBV18 and TRBJ2-3; 7 nucleotides align to TRBD1. Trimming took 3 bases from V and 0 from J; bases not matched to a gene: 3. This CDR3 spans 15 amino acids. Per germline, CDR1 KGHSH and CDR2 LQKENI. The CDR3: CASSPGQFSTDTQYF. CDR3 bases: TGTGCCAGCTCACCGGGACAGTTTAGCACAGATACGCAGTATTTT.

Details on this clone: Distinct nucleotide sequences in the sample also encode this CDR3. V and J are TRBV5-1 and TRBJ1-4, with D possibly matching TRBD1 (6 bases). The V gene lost 1 base and the J gene lost 0 bases, with 7 bases spanning the gap. Germline V CDR1 and CDR2: SGHRS, YFSETQ. CDR3 length: 15 amino acids. Here the CDR3 DNA reads TGCGCCAGCAGCTTGTGGACAGCAACTAATGAAAAACTGTTTTTT. Protein product: CASSLWTATNEKLFF.

The V call is TRBV30, the J call TRBJ2-6; D possibly corresponds to TRBD1 (6 bases). V lost 4 bases to trimming and J lost 2 bases, with 18 bases between them. The CDR3 has 17 residues. The germline V gene encodes CDR1 GTSNPN and CDR2 SVGIG (reference sequence). CDR3 nucleotides: TGTGCCTGGAACTACCTCACAGGGTTCCCTGGGGCCAACGTCCTGACTTTC. Translated: CAWNYLTGFPGANVLTF. Full variable domain (outside the CDR3, taken from reference TRBV30 and TRBJ2-6): SQTIHQWPATLVQPVGSPLSLECTVEGTSNPNLYWYRQAAGRGLQLLFYSVGIGQISSEVPQNLSASRPQDRQFILSSKKLLLSDSGFYLCAWNYLTGFPGANVLTFGAGSRLTVL.

The chain joins TRBV2 to TRBJ1-1; D possibly corresponds to TRBD1 (6 bases). Germline V gives CDR1 SNHLY, CDR2 FYNNEI. Trimming removed 5 bases from V and 5 bases from J, with 12 bases in between. The CDR3 has 13 amino acids. In DNA, the CDR3 is TGTGCCAGCAGTCTCGCAGGGGAGACTGAAGCTTTCTTT. Its translation is CASSLAGETEAFF.

The genes are TRBV18 and TRBJ1-2; no firm D call. The CDR3 is 15 amino acids. The V end was cut by 0 bases, the J end by 3 bases, with 11 bases between. The germline CDR1 and CDR2 sequences are KGHSH and LQKENI. The chain's CDR3 is CASSPPIPGYYGYTF. CDR3 nucleotides: TGTGCCAGCTCACCACCGATCCCGGGATACTATGGCTACACCTTC. Together with reference TRBV18 and TRBJ1-2, the CDR3 gives the full variable domain: NAGVMQNPRHLVRRRGQEARLRCSPMKGHSHVYWYRQLPEEGLKFMVYLQKENIIDESGMPKERFSAEFPKEGPSILRIQQVVRGDSAAYFCASSPPIPGYYGYTFGSGTRLTVV.

About this clone itself: At one boundary the junction diverges from the germline segment, which might be a read error. The chain combines TRBV7-9 with TRBJ1-2; 8 nucleotides align to TRBD1. Germline V gene data show CDR1 as SEHNR and CDR2 as FQNEAQ (reference sequence). The CDR3 has 14 amino acids. The CDR3 loop reads CSSSTGDRSYGYTF. CDR3 coding DNA: TGTTCCAGCTCGACCGGGGACAGGAGCTATGGCTACACCTTC.

V gene TRBV5-1 combines with J gene TRBJ1-2; 10 bases map to TRBD1. V lost 4 bases to trimming and J lost 4 bases; unmatched junction nucleotides: 16. The CDR3 runs 18 residues. The germline CDR1 and CDR2 sequences are SGHRS and YFSETQ. The CDR3: CASSRGTLTGGRGYGYTF. In nucleotides, the CDR3 is TGCGCCAGCAGCCGAGGGACCCTGACAGGGGGCCGAGGCTATGGCTACACCTTC.

The V call is TRBV7-9, the J call TRBJ1-1, with D perhaps TRBD1 (6 bases). The V end was cut by 4 bases, the J end by 0 bases, with 12 bases between. CDR1 SEHNR and CDR2 FQNEAQ come from the germline V gene (reference sequence). The CDR3 loop spans 15 amino acids. CDR3 amino acids: CASSSPRTVNTEAFF. As DNA, the CDR3 is TGTGCCAGCAGCTCCCCAAGGACAGTGAACACTGAAGCTTTCTTT.

The chain employs TRBV11-3 and TRBJ1-1; 7 nucleotides agree with TRBD1. Germline CDR1 SGHNT, CDR2 YENEEA. The CDR3 has 14 residues. V trimming: 4 bases; J trimming: 2 bases; junction bases outside the gene matches: 4. The CDR3 coding sequence is TGTGCCAGCAGCTGGGACAGTACCAACACTGAAGCTTTCTTT. Amino acid sequence: CASSWDSTNTEAFF.

The chain links TRBV6-5 to TRBJ1-3; D gene ambiguous. Germline lookup yields CDR1 MNHEY and CDR2 SVGAGI. This CDR3 has 15 residues. V was cut by 6 bases and J by 0 bases, with 12 bases left in between. The CDR3 protein is CASSPRRSSGNTIYF. The CDR3, as DNA: TGTGCCAGCAGCCCGCGTCGGAGCTCTGGAAACACCATATATTTT.

V usage is TRBV4-1 and J usage is TRBJ1-1, with TRBD1 matching 9 bases. This CDR3 comprises 13 residues. V shed 4 bases and J 8 bases; nucleotides not matched to a gene: 5. Germline V gives CDR1 MGHRA, CDR2 YSYEKL. CDR3 in amino acids: CASSLNRGPEAFF. The DNA of the CDR3 is TGCGCCAGCAGCCTGAACAGGGGGCCGGAAGCTTTCTTT.

This sequence joins TRBV7-9 and TRBJ1-2, with TRBD1 matching over 7 bases. The ends lost 4 bases at V and 5 bases at J; junction bases unmatched: 16. Germline V gene data show CDR1 as SEHNR and CDR2 as FQNEAQ (reference sequence). The CDR3 extends over 17 amino acids. CDR3 in amino acids: CASSSLVEFPGQYGYTF. The DNA of the CDR3 is TGTGCCAGCAGCTCCTTAGTAGAATTCCCGGGACAGTATGGCTACACCTTC. The full variable domain, rest sourced from reference TRBV7-9 and TRBJ1-2, is DTGVSQNPRHKITKRGQNVTFRCDPISEHNRLYWYRQTLGQGPEFLTYFQNEAQLEKSRLLSDRFSAERPKGSFSTLEIQRTEQGDSAMYLCASSSLVEFPGQYGYTFGSGTRLTVV.